What follows are 24 T cell receptor beta chains derived from one specimen sequenced in a study of blood T cell repertoires in COVID-19. Data came from immunoSEQ multiplex PCR; TCRdb stores just in-frame clones and leaves some out. This repertoire shows 200,000 to 250,000 clones, more than 75% found once; its top ten account for under 9%. The sample comprised peripheral blood. The receptor set was obtained from a woman aged 70 to 79 with active or convalescent COVID-19.

The genes are TRBV6-6 and TRBJ1-1, with TRBD1 as a possible D gene (6 bases). CDR1 is MNHNY, CDR2 SVGAGI, per germline (reference sequence). Trimming cost V 8 bases and J 6 bases, with 16 bases left between them. The CDR3 spans 13 residues. CDR3 DNA: TGTGCCAGCTCCCCAACAGGGCAGGCTGAAGCTTTCTTT. Protein sequence: CASSPTGQAEAFF.

V gene TRBV7-7 combines with J gene TRBJ2-1; 7 bases map to TRBD1. V was clipped by 1 base and J by 7 bases; unmatched bases: 4. The CDR3 sequence is 14 residues long. Germline-derived CDR1 and CDR2 are SSHAT and FNYEAQ (reference sequence). In nucleotides, the CDR3 is TGTGCCAGCAGCTTAGGGGGACAGTCGAATGAGCAGTTCTTC. Protein sequence: CASSLGGQSNEQFF. Full variable domain (remainder filled in from reference TRBV7-7 and TRBJ2-1): GAGVSQSPRYKVTKRGQDVTLRCDPISSHATLYWYQQALGQGPEFLTYFNYEAQPDKSGLPSDRFSAERPEGSISTLTIQRTEQRDSAMYRCASSLGGQSNEQFFGPGTRLTVL.

This chain connects TRBV7-6 to TRBJ1-5; weak D call: TRBD1 (5 bases). Germline lookup yields CDR1 SGHVS and CDR2 FNYEAQ. The CDR3 is 13 residues long. The V end was cut by 5 bases, the J end by 1 base, with 6 bases between. DNA of the CDR3: TGTGCCAGCAGCCCAGGGAGCAATCAGCCCCAGCATTTT. It translates to CASSPGSNQPQHF.

The V and J genes are TRBV5-1 and TRBJ2-7; TRBD2 agrees at 10 bases. V trimming: 0 bases; J trimming: 6 bases; junction bases outside the gene matches: 6. Germline lookup yields CDR1 SGHRS and CDR2 YFSETQ. The CDR3 is 15 amino acids. The CDR3 DNA follows: TGCGCCAGCAGCTTGGGACTAGCGGGCCTTAGCGAGCAGTACTTC. This gives the protein CASSLGLAGLSEQYF.

This clone was counted once. The chain's CDR3 is CASSLGGGDTEAFF. The CDR3 bases are TGTGCCAGCAGCTTAGGGGGGGGTGACACTGAAGCTTTCTTT. J is TRBJ1-1 and V is TRBV7-2; TRBD1 is a possible D gene (5 bases). Germline CDR1 is SGHTA and CDR2 is FQGNSA. V shed 1 base and J shed 3 bases, with 9 bases lying between them. CDR3 length: 14 residues.

This clone was counted only a few times. The chain carries TRBV5-4 and TRBJ1-1; tentative D call: TRBD1 (6 bases). The germline V and J ends were trimmed by 3 bases and 6 bases, with 18 bases remaining between them. The CDR3 length is 15 residues. From germline, CDR1 is SGHNT and CDR2 YYREEE (reference sequence). CDR3 amino acids: CASSSLRNRAAEAFF. The CDR3 nucleotides are TGTGCCAGCAGCTCCTTACGGAACAGGGCGGCTGAAGCTTTCTTT.

The J gene is TRBJ2-1, the V gene TRBV4-1, with D perhaps TRBD1 (6 bases). The germline V gene encodes CDR1 MGHRA and CDR2 YSYEKL. The CDR3 is made up of 18 amino acids. Between the trimmed V and J ends, which lost 0 bases and 0 bases, there was a span of 15 bases. CDR3 region: CASSQEGNRAGSYNEQFF. The CDR3 DNA follows: TGCGCCAGCAGCCAAGAAGGGAACAGGGCGGGCTCCTACAATGAGCAGTTCTTC.

In its sample, this clone was seen once. V is TRBV10-2 and J is TRBJ2-5, with 7 bases lining up with TRBD1. V gave up 2 bases and J gave up 5 bases; unmatched junction bases: 5. This CDR3 is built from 14 residues. Germline V gives CDR1 WSHSY, CDR2 SAAADI. The CDR3 here is CASSETRGQETQYF. The CDR3 nucleotides read TGCGCCAGCAGTGAGACGAGGGGGCAGGAGACCCAGTACTTC.

J is TRBJ2-1 and V is TRBV25-1; a weak D match, TRBD1 (5 bases). Germline lookup yields CDR1 MGHDK and CDR2 SYGVNS. There are 16 residues in the CDR3. The germline V and J ends were trimmed by 7 bases and 6 bases, with 22 bases remaining between them. The CDR3 DNA follows: TGTGCCAGCACCCCAGGGCCAGGGAAGCAAGGCAATGAGCAGTTCTTC. Amino acid sequence: CASTPGPGKQGNEQFF.

The chain couples TRBV6-6 to TRBJ1-5; weak D call: TRBD1 (6 bases). Trimming removed 7 bases at V and 6 bases at J, with 19 bases between. The CDR3 is 15 amino acids. Germline loops: CDR1 MNHNY, CDR2 SVGAGI (reference sequence). CDR3 DNA sequence: TGTGCCAGCACCCAAGGACAGTCCCAGGGTCAGCCCCAGCATTTT. Protein product: CASTQGQSQGQPQHF.

This chain links TRBV9 with TRBJ2-7; D possibly corresponds to TRBD1 (6 bases). V lost 3 bases and J lost 6, with 13 bases in between. The CDR3 is 13 residues long. In germline, CDR1 is SGDLS, CDR2 YYNGEE. The CDR3 coding sequence is TGTGCCAGCAGCGGCGACAGGTTGGGCGAGCAGTACTTC. Translating it yields CASSGDRLGEQYF.

The chain has TRBV20-1 and TRBJ1-5; D gene uncertain. Trimming cost V 3 bases and J 4 bases, with 10 bases left between them. Germline assignment: CDR1 DFQATT and CDR2 SNEGSKA (reference sequence). CDR3 length: 13 amino acids. CDR3 bases: TGCAGTGCTAGTCGGGTTTGGAATCAGCCCCAGCATTTT. Translating it yields CSASRVWNQPQHF.

The chain links TRBV5-6 to TRBJ2-7, with TRBD1 as a possible D gene (5 bases). Trimming cost V 0 bases and J 3 bases, with 7 bases left between them. The CDR3 is made up of 13 amino acids. CDR1 SGHDT and CDR2 YYEEEE come from the germline V gene. The CDR3 here is CASSLVTVYEQYF. The CDR3, as DNA: TGTGCCAGCAGCTTGGTGACAGTCTACGAGCAGTACTTC. The full variable domain, completed using reference TRBV5-6 and TRBJ2-7, is DAGVTQSPTHLIKTRGQQVTLRCSPKSGHDTVSWYQQALGQGPQFIFQYYEEEERQRGNFPDRFSGHQFPNYSSELNVNALLLGDSALYLCASSLVTVYEQYFGPGTRLTVT.

The genes are TRBV6-2 or TRBV6-3 and TRBJ1-5; D unclear. The germline V and J ends were trimmed by 0 bases and 5 bases, with 11 bases remaining between them. Per germline, CDR1 MNHEY and CDR2 SVGEGT. The CDR3 length is 15 residues. The CDR3 region is CASSYSRSFHQPQHF. Written as DNA, the CDR3 is TGTGCCAGCAGTTACTCGAGAAGTTTTCATCAGCCCCAGCATTTT.

This clone was counted only a few times. This CDR3 is CASSHTDNYGYTF. DNA of the CDR3: TGTGCCAGCAGCCACACAGACAACTATGGCTACACCTTC. V and J are TRBV3-1 (or the pseudogene TRBV3-2) and TRBJ1-2; no reliable D call. Germline CDR1 is LGHDT and CDR2 is YNNKEL (reference sequence). Trimming stripped 3 bases from V and 2 bases from J, with 7 bases between. This CDR3 is built from 13 residues.

The chain joins TRBV19 to TRBJ2-7; D possibly corresponds to TRBD1 (6 bases). This CDR3 region has 14 residues. V gave up 6 bases and J gave up 0 bases, with 12 bases separating them. From germline, CDR1 is LNHDA and CDR2 SQIVND (reference sequence). CDR3 in DNA: TGTGCCAGTAGCAGGGGCCTTAGCTCCTACGAGCAGTACTTC. Translating gives CASSRGLSSYEQYF.

The rearrangement links TRBV2 to TRBJ2-3, with 9 bases identical to TRBD2. Trimming took 5 bases from V and 2 from J; bases not matched to a gene: 8. Per germline, CDR1 SNHLY and CDR2 FYNNEI. The CDR3 runs to 16 residues. CDR3 coding DNA: TGTGCCAGCAGTTTTAGCGGGGGCTCCCCCACAGATACGCAGTATTTT. Translated: CASSFSGGSPTDTQYF.

This rearrangement joins TRBV11-3 to TRBJ2-3, with D perhaps TRBD1 (6 bases). The CDR3 has 13 amino acids. Between the trimmed V and J ends, which lost 5 bases and 6 bases, there was a span of 12 bases. CDR1 and CDR2 (germline): SGHNT, YENEEA. CDR3 nucleotide sequence: TGTGCCAGCAGCCCAGGGGCGGCGGATACGCAGTATTTT. This sequence encodes CASSPGAADTQYF.

V usage is TRBV5-1 and J usage is TRBJ2-5; D ambiguous. Trimming stripped 0 bases from V and 4 bases from J, with 13 bases between. Germline V CDR1 and CDR2: SGHRS, YFSETQ. The CDR3 runs to 15 residues. For the CDR3, the DNA is TGCGCCAGCAGCTTGGACGTATCGGTGCGAGAGACCCAGTACTTC. Amino acid sequence: CASSLDVSVRETQYF.

The rearrangement uses TRBV19 and TRBJ2-5; TRBD1 agrees at 7 bases. Losses at the gene ends were 7 bases for V and 1 base for J; bases not matched to a gene: 15. This CDR3 has 17 residues. CDR1 and CDR2 (germline): LNHDA, SQIVND (reference sequence). CDR3: CASTHSGPGQIQETQYF. The CDR3, as DNA: TGTGCCAGTACCCATTCCGGGCCGGGACAGATCCAAGAGACCCAGTACTTC.

The J gene is TRBJ2-7, the V gene TRBV28, with D perhaps matching TRBD1 (6 bases). The V gene's germline CDR1 is MDHEN and CDR2 SYDVKM. The CDR3 extends over 15 amino acids. V lost 3 bases and J lost 4, with 16 bases in between. The CDR3 here is CASSFSDRGGYEQYF. The CDR3 bases are TGTGCCAGCAGTTTTTCTGACAGAGGGGGTTACGAGCAGTACTTC.

This chain uses TRBV10-3 with TRBJ1-1, with D perhaps matching TRBD1 (6 bases). V lost 4 bases, J lost 1 base, and 10 bases lay in between. The CDR3 extends over 14 amino acids. Germline-derived CDR1 and CDR2 are ENHRY and SYGVKD. As DNA, the CDR3 is TGTGCCATCAGTGGGGACAACGCGAACACTGAAGCTTTCTTT. Translation gives CAISGDNANTEAFF.

The rearrangement joins TRBV24-1 to TRBJ2-7; D might be TRBD2 (6 bases). This CDR3 has 18 residues. With 3 bases removed from V and 0 bases from J, the gap between germline ends came to 20 bases. The germline CDR1 and CDR2 sequences are KGHDR and SFDVKD. CDR3 in DNA: TGTGCCACCAGTGATATCCCAAGATTCGGGGGTGCCTCCTACGAGCAGTACTTC. This encodes CATSDIPRFGGASYEQYF.

The rearrangement joins TRBV5-1 to TRBJ1-2; TRBD1 matches 11 bases. CDR3 length: 12 amino acids. Unmatched junction bases numbered 5, after V lost 8 bases and J lost 8 bases. Germline V lookup: CDR1 SGHRS, CDR2 YFSETQ. Here the CDR3 reads CASAGQGDGYTF. The CDR3 DNA follows: TGCGCCAGTGCGGGACAGGGGGACGGCTACACCTTC.